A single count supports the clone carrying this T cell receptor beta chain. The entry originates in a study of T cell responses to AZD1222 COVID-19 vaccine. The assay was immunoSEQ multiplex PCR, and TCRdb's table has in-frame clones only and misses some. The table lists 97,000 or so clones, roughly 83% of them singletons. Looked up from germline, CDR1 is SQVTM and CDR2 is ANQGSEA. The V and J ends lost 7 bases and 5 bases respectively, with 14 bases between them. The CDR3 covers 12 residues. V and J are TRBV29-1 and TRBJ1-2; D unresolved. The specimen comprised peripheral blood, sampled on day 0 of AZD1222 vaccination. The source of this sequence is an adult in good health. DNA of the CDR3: TGCAGCGCCCCCGGGGTGGGGTATGGCTACACCTTC. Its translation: CSAPGVGYGYTF.